A selection of T cell receptor beta chains follows, all from one sample in a study of CD8 T cells in ankylosing spondylitis. Via MiXCR, TCRdb re-called the 5' RACE reads, giving one row per CDR3 protein. Counted here are approximately 550,000 distinct CDR3 sequences, about an eighth occurring once; the ten biggest clones make up nearly 7%. Sequenced sample: blood, either unsorted or a sorted T cell fraction (not recorded which). Receptors originate from a male donor with ankylosing spondylitis. CDR3s include the opening cysteine and the closing phenylalanine or tryptophan.

TRBJ2-7 TRBV30 CAWSVRLFYEQYF
TRBJ2-1 TRBV5-1 CASNLLALSSYNEQFF
TRBJ1-4 TRBV6-1 CASGKGQVANEKLFF
TRBJ2-2 TRBV5-1 CASSVQGGDTGELFF
TRBJ2-5 TRBV10-2 CASSEPLEYPRETQYF
TRBJ2-5 TRBV10-2 CASGILAEAGEETQYF
TRBJ2-6 TRBV29-1 CSVDSRAGDLAGANVLTF
TRBJ2-1 TRBV9 CASSVGELNEQFF
TRBJ1-1 TRBV10-2 CASSESYSEENTEAFF
TRBJ1-1 TRBV20-1 CSARDKGQGASTEAFF
TRBJ2-1 TRBV24-1 CATSDPGGGRNNEQFF
TRBJ1-1 TRBV20-1 CSVSRGLVEAFF
TRBJ1-1 TRBV18 CASSPPSISGGNTEAFF
TRBJ2-3 TRBV7-9 CASSFGLTDTQYF
TRBJ1-1 TRBV19 CASTKTGGGGTEAFF
TRBJ1-5 TRBV28 CASSLSWPDSNQPQHF
TRBJ1-1 TRBV7-8 CASSLGLRGRDTEAFF
TRBJ2-1 TRBV13 CASSLTERDSYNEQFF
TRBJ2-7 TRBV4-2 CASSQEAGSSYEQYF
TRBJ2-1 TRBV5-1 CASSPRTAYNEQFF
TRBJ2-1 TRBV28 CASSLVGQFREQFF
TRBJ1-2 TRBV21-1 CASSSVGQGLAYGYTF
TRBJ1-5 TRBV30 CAWSASGTDLLSNQPQHF
TRBJ2-7 TRBV3-1 CASSFGQGGYEQYF
TRBJ2-3 TRBV6-5 CASSLRQAQADTQYF
TRBJ2-5 TRBV10-3 CATQFRETETQYF
TRBJ1-5 TRBV29-1 CSVSLQQGGQPQHF
TRBJ2-3 TRBV6-1 CASSESPSSDTQYF
TRBJ2-5 TRBV4-2 CASSQAETQETQYF
TRBJ1-4 TRBV5-1 CASSFDRERPRGEKLFF
TRBJ2-5 TRBV7-8 CASSLAESGSQETQYF
TRBJ1-2 TRBV18 CASSPGEENYGYTF
TRBJ1-2 TRBV10-3 CAIRQTGEARGYTF
TRBJ2-2 TRBV30 CAWGTGRTGELFF
TRBJ1-3 TRBV5-1 CASSHDGSSGNTIYF
TRBJ2-1 TRBV5-1 CASKPPTPRTSEQFF
TRBJ2-1 TRBV20-1 CSARGGVDTYTYNEQFF
TRBJ2-5 TRBV20-1 CSASREETQYF
TRBJ2-5 TRBV5-1 CASSQGLAGVGETQYF
TRBJ1-2 TRBV20-1 CSAVEDTYGYTF
TRBJ2-2 TRBV12-5 CASGSMTSVLTGELFF
TRBJ1-1 TRBV9 CASSVDYRGHTEAFF
TRBJ2-1 TRBV6-1 CASRDSGISSYNEQFF
TRBJ2-5 TRBV21-1 CASSTKDSQETQYF
TRBJ2-7 TRBV20-1 CSGDGGLAGYEQYF
TRBJ2-7 TRBV5-1 CASSTPQAGGSYEQYF
TRBJ2-3 TRBV2 CASGGQGAQNTQYF
TRBJ2-1 TRBV15 CATSRVGASSYNEQFF
TRBJ1-1 TRBV27 CASAISGGYTEAFF
TRBJ1-2 TRBV6-1 CASSEALRGPGYGYTF
TRBJ2-7 TRBV19 CASSIKVSYEQYF
TRBJ2-7 TRBV10-3 CAISPGLAGSHEQYF
TRBJ2-7 TRBV7-2 CASNRGGSPYEQYF
TRBJ2-5 TRBV20-1 CSATGGRETQYF
TRBJ2-2 TRBV29-1 CSAIRGVRGSSGELFF
TRBJ2-1 TRBV20-1 CSAILAVIDEQFF
TRBJ2-2 TRBV5-1 CASSYTPSGSSGAGELFF
TRBJ2-1 TRBV29-1 CSGRRDRGYNEQFF